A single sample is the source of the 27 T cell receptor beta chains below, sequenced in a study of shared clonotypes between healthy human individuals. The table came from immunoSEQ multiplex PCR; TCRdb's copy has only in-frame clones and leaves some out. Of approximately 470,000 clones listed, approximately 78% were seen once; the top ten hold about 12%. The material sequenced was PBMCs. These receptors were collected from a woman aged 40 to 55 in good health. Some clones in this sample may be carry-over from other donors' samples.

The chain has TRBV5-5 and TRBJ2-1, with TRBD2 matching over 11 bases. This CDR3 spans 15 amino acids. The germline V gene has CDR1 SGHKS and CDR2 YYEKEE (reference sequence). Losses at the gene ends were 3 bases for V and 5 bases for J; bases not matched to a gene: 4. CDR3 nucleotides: TGTGCCAGCAGCTCGGGACTAGCGGAGAACAATGAGCAGTTCTTC. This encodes CASSSGLAENNEQFF.

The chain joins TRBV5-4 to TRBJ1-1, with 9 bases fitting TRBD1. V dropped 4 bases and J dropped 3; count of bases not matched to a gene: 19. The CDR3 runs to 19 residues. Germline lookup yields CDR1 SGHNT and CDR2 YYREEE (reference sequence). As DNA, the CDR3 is TGTGCCAGCAGCCCCGACCCCGGCACAGGGGGCATCCGGTACACTGAAGCTTTCTTT. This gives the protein CASSPDPGTGGIRYTEAFF. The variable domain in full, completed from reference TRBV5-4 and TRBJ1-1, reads ETGVTQSPTHLIKTRGQQVTLRCSSQSGHNTVSWYQQALGQGPQFIFQYYREEENGRGNFPPRFSGLQFPNYSSELNVNALELDDSALYLCASSPDPGTGGIRYTEAFFGQGTRLTVV.

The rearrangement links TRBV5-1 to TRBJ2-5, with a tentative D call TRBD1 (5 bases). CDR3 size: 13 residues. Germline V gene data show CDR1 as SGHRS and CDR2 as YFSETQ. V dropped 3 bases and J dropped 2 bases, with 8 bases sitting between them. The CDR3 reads CASSSRQQETQYF. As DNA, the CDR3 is TGCGCCAGCAGCTCTAGACAGCAAGAGACCCAGTACTTC.

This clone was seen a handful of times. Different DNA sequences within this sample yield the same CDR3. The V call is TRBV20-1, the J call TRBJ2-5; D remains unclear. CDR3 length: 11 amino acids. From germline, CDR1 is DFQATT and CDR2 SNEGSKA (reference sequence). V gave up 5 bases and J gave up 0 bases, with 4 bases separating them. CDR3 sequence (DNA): TGCAGTGCTTTGTACCAAGAGACCCAGTACTTC. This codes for CSALYQETQYF.

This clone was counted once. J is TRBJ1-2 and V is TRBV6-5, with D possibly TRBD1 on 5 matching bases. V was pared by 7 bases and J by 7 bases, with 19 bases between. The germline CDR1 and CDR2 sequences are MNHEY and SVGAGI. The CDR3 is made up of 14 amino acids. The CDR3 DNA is TGTGCCAGCACAACATCCGGGGATAGGGGTGGCTACACCTTC. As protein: CASTTSGDRGGYTF.

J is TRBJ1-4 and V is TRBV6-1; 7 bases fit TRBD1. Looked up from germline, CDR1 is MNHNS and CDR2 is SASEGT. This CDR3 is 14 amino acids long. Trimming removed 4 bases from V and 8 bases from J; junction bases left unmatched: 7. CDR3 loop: CASSAWDRGEKLFF. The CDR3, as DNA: TGTGCCAGCAGTGCCTGGGACAGAGGGGAAAAACTGTTTTTT.

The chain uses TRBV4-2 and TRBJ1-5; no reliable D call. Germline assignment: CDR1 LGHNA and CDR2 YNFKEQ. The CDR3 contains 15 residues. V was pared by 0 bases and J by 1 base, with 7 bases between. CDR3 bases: TGTGCCAGCAGCCAAGAAGACAAGAGCAATCAGCCCCAGCATTTT. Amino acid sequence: CASSQEDKSNQPQHF.

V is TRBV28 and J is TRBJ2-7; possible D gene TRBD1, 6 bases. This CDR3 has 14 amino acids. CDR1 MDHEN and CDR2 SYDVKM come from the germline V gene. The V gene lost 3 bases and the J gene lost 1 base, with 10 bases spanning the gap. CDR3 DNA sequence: TGTGCCAGCAGTTTGCAGGGGTTGTCCTACGAGCAGTACTTC. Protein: CASSLQGLSYEQYF.

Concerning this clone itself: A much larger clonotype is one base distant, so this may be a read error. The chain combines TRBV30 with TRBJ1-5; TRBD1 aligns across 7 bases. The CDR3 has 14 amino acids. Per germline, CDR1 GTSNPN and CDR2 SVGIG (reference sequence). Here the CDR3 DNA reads TGTGCCTGGGGTGTTAAAGGGGGCAGACAGCCCCAGCATTTT. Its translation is CAWGVKGGRQPQHF. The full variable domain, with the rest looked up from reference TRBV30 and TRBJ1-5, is SQTIHQWPATLVQPVGSPLSLECTVEGTSNPNLYWYRQAAGRGLQLLFYSVGIGQISSEVPQNLSASRPQDRQFILSSKKLLLSDSGFYLCAWGVKGGRQPQHFGDGTRLSIL.

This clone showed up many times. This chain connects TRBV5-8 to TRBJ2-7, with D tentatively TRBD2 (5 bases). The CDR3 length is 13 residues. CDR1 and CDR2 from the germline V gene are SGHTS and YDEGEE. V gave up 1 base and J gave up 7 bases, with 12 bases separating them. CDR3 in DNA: TGTGCCAGCAGCTTGACTAGGCTGGGGGAGCAGTACTTC. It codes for CASSLTRLGEQYF.

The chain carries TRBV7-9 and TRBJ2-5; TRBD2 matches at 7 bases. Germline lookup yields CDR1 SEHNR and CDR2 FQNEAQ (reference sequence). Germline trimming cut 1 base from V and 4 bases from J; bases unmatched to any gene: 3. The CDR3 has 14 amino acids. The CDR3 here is CASSLEVAGETQYF. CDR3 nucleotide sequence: TGTGCCAGCAGCTTAGAGGTAGCGGGAGAGACCCAGTACTTC.

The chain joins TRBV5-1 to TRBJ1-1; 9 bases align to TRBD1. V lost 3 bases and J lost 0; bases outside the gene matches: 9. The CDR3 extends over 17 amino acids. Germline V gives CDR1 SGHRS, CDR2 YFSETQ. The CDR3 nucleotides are TGCGCCAGCAGCTCGGGACAGGGAACTTTCTTGAACACTGAAGCTTTCTTT. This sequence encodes CASSSGQGTFLNTEAFF.

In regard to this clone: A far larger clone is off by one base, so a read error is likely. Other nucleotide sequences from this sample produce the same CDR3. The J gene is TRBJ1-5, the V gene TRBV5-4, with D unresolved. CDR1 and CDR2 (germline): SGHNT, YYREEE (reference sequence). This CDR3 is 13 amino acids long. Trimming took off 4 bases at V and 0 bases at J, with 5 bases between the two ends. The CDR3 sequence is CASSRDSNQPQHF. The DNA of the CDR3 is TGTGCCAGCAGCCGGGATAGCAATCAGCCCCAGCATTTT.

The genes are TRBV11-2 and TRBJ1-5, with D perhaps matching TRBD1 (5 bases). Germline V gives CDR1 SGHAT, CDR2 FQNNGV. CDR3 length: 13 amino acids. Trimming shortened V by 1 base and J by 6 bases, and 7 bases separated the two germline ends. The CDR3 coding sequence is TGTGCCAGCAGCTTAGCAGGGAGTCAGCCCCAGCATTTT. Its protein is CASSLAGSQPQHF. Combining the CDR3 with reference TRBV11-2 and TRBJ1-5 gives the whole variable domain EAGVAQSPRYKIIEKRQSVAFWCNPISGHATLYWYQQILGQGPKLLIQFQNNGVVDDSQLPKDRFSAERLKGVDSTLKIQPAKLEDSAVYLCASSLAGSQPQHFGDGTRLSIL.

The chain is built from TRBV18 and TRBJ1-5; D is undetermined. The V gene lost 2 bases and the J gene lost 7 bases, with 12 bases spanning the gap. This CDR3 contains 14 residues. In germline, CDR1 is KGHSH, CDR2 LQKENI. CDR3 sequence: CASSPDLEGQPQHF. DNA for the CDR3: TGTGCCAGCTCACCAGACCTCGAGGGCCAGCCCCAGCATTTT.

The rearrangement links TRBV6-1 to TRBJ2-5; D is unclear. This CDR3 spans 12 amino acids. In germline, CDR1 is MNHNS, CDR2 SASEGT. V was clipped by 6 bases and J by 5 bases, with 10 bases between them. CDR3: CASSAGGETQYF. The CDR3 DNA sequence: TGTGCCAGCAGCGCAGGTGGGGAGACCCAGTACTTC.

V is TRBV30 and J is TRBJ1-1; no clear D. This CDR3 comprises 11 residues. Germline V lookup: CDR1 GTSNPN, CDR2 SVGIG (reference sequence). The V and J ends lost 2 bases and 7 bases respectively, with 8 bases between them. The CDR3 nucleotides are TGTGCCTGGAGTCGGTCCCTTGAAGCTTTCTTT. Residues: CAWSRSLEAFF.

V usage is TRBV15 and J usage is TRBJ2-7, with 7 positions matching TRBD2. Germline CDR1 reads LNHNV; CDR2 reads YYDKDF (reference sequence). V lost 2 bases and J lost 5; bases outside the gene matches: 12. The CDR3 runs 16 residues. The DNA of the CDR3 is TGTGCCACCAGCAGACCCCGGGGGAGGGGAAATAACGAGCAGTACTTC. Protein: CATSRPRGRGNNEQYF.

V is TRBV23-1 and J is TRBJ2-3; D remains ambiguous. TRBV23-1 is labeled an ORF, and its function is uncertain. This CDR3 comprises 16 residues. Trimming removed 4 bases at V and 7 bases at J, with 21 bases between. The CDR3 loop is CASSPRRAPQPHTQYF. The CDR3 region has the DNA TGCGCCAGCAGTCCTCGCCGGGCTCCACAACCCCATACGCAGTATTTT.

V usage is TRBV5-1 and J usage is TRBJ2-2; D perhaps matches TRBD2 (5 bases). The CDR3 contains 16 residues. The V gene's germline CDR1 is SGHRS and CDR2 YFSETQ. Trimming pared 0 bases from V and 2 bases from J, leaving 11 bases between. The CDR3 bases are TGCGCCAGCAGCTTGGCCGCGGGCCAAAACACCGGGGAGCTGTTTTTT. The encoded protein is CASSLAAGQNTGELFF.

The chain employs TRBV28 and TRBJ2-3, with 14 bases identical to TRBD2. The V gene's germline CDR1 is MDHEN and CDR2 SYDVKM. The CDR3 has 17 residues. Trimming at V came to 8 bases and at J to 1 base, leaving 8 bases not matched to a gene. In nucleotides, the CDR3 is TGTGCCAGCCATCCGCCGGGACTAGCGGGAGGCACAGATACGCAGTATTTT. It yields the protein CASHPPGLAGGTDTQYF.

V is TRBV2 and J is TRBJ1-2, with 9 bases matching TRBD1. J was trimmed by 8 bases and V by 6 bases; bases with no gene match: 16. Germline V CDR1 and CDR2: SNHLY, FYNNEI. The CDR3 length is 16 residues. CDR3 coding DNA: TGTGCCAGCAGCTCTCTTTTCCCCGGGACAGGGTACGGCTACACCTTC. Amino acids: CASSSLFPGTGYGYTF.

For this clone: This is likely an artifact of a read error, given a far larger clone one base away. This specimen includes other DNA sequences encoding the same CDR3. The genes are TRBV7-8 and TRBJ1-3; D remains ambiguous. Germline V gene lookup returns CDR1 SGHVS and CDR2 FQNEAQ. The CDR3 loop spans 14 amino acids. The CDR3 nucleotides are TGCGCCAGCAGCTTATCCGTCTCTGGAAACACCATATATTTT. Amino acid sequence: CASSLSVSGNTIYF.

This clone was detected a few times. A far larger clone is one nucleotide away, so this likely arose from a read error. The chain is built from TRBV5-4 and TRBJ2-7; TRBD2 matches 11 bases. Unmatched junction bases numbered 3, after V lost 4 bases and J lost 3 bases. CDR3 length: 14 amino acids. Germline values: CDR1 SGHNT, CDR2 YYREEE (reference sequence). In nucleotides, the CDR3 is TGTGCCAGCAGCGGGGGGACTAGCGGCTACGAGCAGTACTTC. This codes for CASSGGTSGYEQYF.

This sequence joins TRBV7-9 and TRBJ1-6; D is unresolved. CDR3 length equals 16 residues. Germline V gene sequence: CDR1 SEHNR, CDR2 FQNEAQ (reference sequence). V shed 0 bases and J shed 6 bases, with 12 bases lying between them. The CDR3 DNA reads TGTGCCAGCAGCTTAGCGCTGGCAGCCGGTAATTCACCCCTCCACTTT. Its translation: CASSLALAAGNSPLHF.

The CDR3: CASNQDSGANVLTF. The CDR3 DNA reads TGTGCCAGCAATCAGGACTCTGGGGCCAACGTCCTGACTTTC. The V call is TRBV2, the J call TRBJ2-6; no clear D gene. V gave up 7 bases and J gave up 0 bases, with 7 bases separating them. In germline, CDR1 is SNHLY, CDR2 FYNNEI. There are 14 residues in the CDR3.

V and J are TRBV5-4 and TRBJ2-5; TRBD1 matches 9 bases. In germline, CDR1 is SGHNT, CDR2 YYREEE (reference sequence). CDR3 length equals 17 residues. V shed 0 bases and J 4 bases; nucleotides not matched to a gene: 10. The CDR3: CASSLGAYRGRGETQYF. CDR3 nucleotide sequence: TGTGCCAGCAGCTTGGGGGCCTACAGGGGGCGCGGAGAGACCCAGTACTTC.